This passage covers 26 T cell receptor beta chains from one sample sequenced in a study of shared clonotypes between healthy human individuals. The table came from immunoSEQ multiplex PCR; TCRdb's copy has only in-frame clones and leaves some out. The table has nearly 1 million clones, more than 75% seen once. The sequenced sample consisted of memory CD4+ T cells sorted from blood. The subset: CD45RA-negative fraction. These TCRs come from a man aged 18 to 29 in good health.

This clone turned up a few times. The V call is TRBV18, the J call TRBJ1-2; D is ambiguous. This CDR3 region has 14 residues. Trimming shortened V by 2 bases and J by 3 bases, and 10 bases separated the two germline ends. Looked up from germline, CDR1 is KGHSH and CDR2 is LQKENI. For the CDR3, the DNA is TGTGCCAGCTCACCAGGTCGGAGGGACTATGGCTACACCTTC. Residues: CASSPGRRDYGYTF.

The rearrangement links TRBV30 to TRBJ1-5, with D tentatively TRBD1 (6 bases). V was pared by 2 bases and J by 6 bases, with 11 bases between. Germline lookup yields CDR1 GTSNPN and CDR2 SVGIG (reference sequence). This CDR3 comprises 13 residues. The CDR3 sequence is CAWSPPGAQPQHF. The CDR3 coding sequence is TGTGCCTGGAGTCCACCGGGGGCTCAGCCCCAGCATTTT.

This sequence joins TRBV5-4 and TRBJ2-2; D possibly corresponds to TRBD1 (5 bases). The CDR3 length is 15 residues. Deletions cut 1 base from V and 0 bases from J, with 7 bases between. Germline lookup yields CDR1 SGHNT and CDR2 YYREEE (reference sequence). The CDR3 protein is CASSLQGPNTGELFF. The CDR3 DNA sequence: TGTGCCAGCAGCTTGCAGGGCCCGAACACCGGGGAGCTGTTTTTT.

This clone appeared a few times. V and J are TRBV27 and TRBJ2-1; TRBD2 matches 10 bases. This CDR3 has 17 amino acids. CDR1 is MNHEY, CDR2 SMNVEV, per germline (reference sequence). V gave up 5 bases and J gave up 9 bases; unmatched junction bases: 16. The CDR3 DNA sequence: TGTGCCAGCAGTCAAATACGGAGCGGGAGGGCCCTGGCTGAGCAGTTCTTC. Translating gives CASSQIRSGRALAEQFF.

The gene calls are TRBV6-6 and TRBJ2-1; D perhaps matches TRBD2 (6 bases). Germline V CDR1 and CDR2: MNHNY, SVGAGI (reference sequence). Trimming took off 6 bases at V and 5 bases at J, with 8 bases between the two ends. The CDR3 totals 12 residues. The CDR3 DNA sequence: TGTGCCAGCAGCCGGGGGAACAATGAGCAGTTCTTC. Translating it yields CASSRGNNEQFF.

The V and J genes are TRBV20-1 and TRBJ2-5, with D uncertain. V lost 6 bases and J lost 4, with 9 bases in between. Looked up from germline, CDR1 is DFQATT and CDR2 is SNEGSKA (reference sequence). The CDR3 is 11 residues long. The CDR3 nucleotides are TGCAGTGCCCAAGCGAGAGAGACCCAGTACTTC. It encodes CSAQARETQYF.

The CDR3 spells CASSSRQGRQPQHF. The CDR3 coding sequence is TGTGCCAGCAGTTCCCGACAGGGACGTCAGCCCCAGCATTTT. This sequence joins TRBV6-5 and TRBJ1-5; TRBD1 agrees at 7 bases. With V trimmed by 4 bases and J by 6 bases, 6 bases remained unmatched. Germline V gene sequence: CDR1 MNHEY, CDR2 SVGAGI. The CDR3 is 14 residues long.

The chain couples TRBV5-6 to TRBJ2-7; TRBD2 agrees at 14 bases. The germline V gene encodes CDR1 SGHDT and CDR2 YYEEEE. Unmatched junction bases numbered 4, after V lost 4 bases and J lost 4 bases. The CDR3 is 15 residues long. In DNA, the CDR3 is TGTGCCAGCAGCCCCGGACTAGCGGGGGGATACGAGCAGTACTTC. Translated, it gives CASSPGLAGGYEQYF.

This clone has a handful of counts. The chain couples TRBV7-2 to TRBJ1-2, with TRBD1 matching over 8 bases. CDR1 SGHTA and CDR2 FQGNSA come from the germline V gene. The CDR3 sequence is 13 residues long. With 5 bases clipped from V and 4 bases from J, the junction kept 3 bases outside the gene matches. The CDR3 nucleotides read TGTGCCAGCAGCCAGGACAGGGTCTATGGCTACACCTTC. Translating gives CASSQDRVYGYTF.

The V and J genes are TRBV7-9 and TRBJ2-3; D gene ambiguous. The germline V and J ends were trimmed by 3 bases and 2 bases, with 9 bases remaining between them. The CDR3 consists of 14 residues. Looked up from germline, CDR1 is SEHNR and CDR2 is FQNEAQ (reference sequence). The CDR3 sequence: CASSFADPTDTQYF. The CDR3 DNA follows: TGTGCCAGCAGCTTCGCTGACCCCACAGATACGCAGTATTTT.

The count of this clone is one. This rearrangement joins TRBV30 to TRBJ1-4; 7 positions agree with TRBD1. The CDR3 runs 17 residues. From germline, CDR1 is GTSNPN and CDR2 SVGIG (reference sequence). V dropped 3 bases and J dropped 3; count of bases not matched to a gene: 13. The CDR3 loop reads CAWRAYPGTESNEKLFF. CDR3 DNA sequence: TGTGCCTGGAGGGCCTACCCCGGGACAGAATCTAATGAAAAACTGTTTTTT.

The chain links TRBV7-2 to TRBJ2-5, with D unclear. V shed 5 bases and J shed 4 bases, with 14 bases lying between them. The CDR3 is 14 residues long. Germline values: CDR1 SGHTA, CDR2 FQGNSA. The chain's CDR3 is CASSPRIGPETQYF. In DNA, the CDR3 is TGTGCCAGCAGCCCCCGGATCGGGCCAGAGACCCAGTACTTC.

This clone was observed a few times. This rearrangement joins TRBV5-1 to TRBJ1-1; 9 bases agree with TRBD1. The trim removed 4 bases at V and 5 bases at J, leaving 9 bases unmatched. This CDR3 spans 15 amino acids. CDR1 and CDR2 (germline): SGHRS, YFSETQ. The CDR3 region is CASSISWTGETEAFF. In nucleotides, the CDR3 is TGCGCCAGCAGCATTTCCTGGACAGGGGAGACTGAAGCTTTCTTT.

CDR3 nucleotide sequence: TGCGCCAGCAGCCAATCCGGGAGAACTAATGAAAAACTGTTTTTT. Translating gives CASSQSGRTNEKLFF. This rearrangement joins TRBV4-1 to TRBJ1-4; D ambiguous. This CDR3 region has 15 residues. CDR1 and CDR2 (germline): MGHRA, YSYEKL. V was cut by 2 bases and J by 1 base, with 8 bases left in between.

Here the CDR3 DNA reads TGTGCCAGCAGCTTAGCGCGCCAGGGAAAGGTCACCGGGGAGCTGTTTTTT. Amino acid sequence: CASSLARQGKVTGELFF. The chain uses TRBV7-8 and TRBJ2-2; D may be TRBD1 (5 bases). V gave up 0 bases and J gave up 4 bases, with 15 bases separating them. The CDR3 length is 17 residues. The germline gives CDR1 SGHVS, CDR2 FQNEAQ.

The chain is built from TRBV6-1 and TRBJ1-3; D unresolved. The V gene's germline CDR1 is MNHNS and CDR2 SASEGT. Trimming left V 6 bases short and J 4 bases short, with 10 bases between. This CDR3 spans 13 amino acids. The CDR3 loop is CASRNAQGNTIYF. The CDR3 DNA sequence: TGTGCCAGCAGAAACGCCCAGGGAAACACCATATATTTT.

About this clone: This may arise from a read error, as a much more abundant clone is one base away. The CDR3 DNA reads as TGTGCCAGCAGCTTTGACAGGGACACTGAAGCTTTCTTT. Translation gives CASSFDRDTEAFF. This rearrangement joins TRBV7-2 to TRBJ1-1, with 7 bases lining up with TRBD1. V lost 3 bases and J lost 3; bases outside the gene matches: 1. Per germline, CDR1 SGHTA and CDR2 FQGNSA. The CDR3 runs to 13 residues. Complete variable domain (other parts from reference TRBV7-2 and TRBJ1-1): GAGVSQSPSNKVTEKGKDVELRCDPISGHTALYWYRQSLGQGLEFLIYFQGNSAPDKSGLPSDRFSAERTGGSVSTLTIQRTQQEDSAVYLCASSFDRDTEAFFGQGTRLTVV.

The CDR3, as DNA: TGCGCCAGCAGCCCTATGGACAGGGGGCGGTCAGAGACCCAGTACTTC. Amino acids: CASSPMDRGRSETQYF. The chain recombines TRBV5-1 with TRBJ2-5; 11 nucleotides line up with TRBD1. Germline CDR1 reads SGHRS; CDR2 reads YFSETQ. J was trimmed by 4 bases and V by 4 bases; bases with no gene match: 9. The CDR3 covers 16 residues.

The rearrangement uses TRBV19 and TRBJ2-1, with 12 bases lining up with TRBD1. Germline V CDR1 and CDR2: LNHDA, SQIVND (reference sequence). CDR3 size: 16 residues. V was clipped by 3 bases and J by 8 bases; unmatched bases: 8. The CDR3 here is CASSIVGQGAIYEQFF. In DNA form, the CDR3 reads TGTGCCAGTAGTATCGTGGGACAGGGGGCTATCTATGAGCAGTTCTTC.

V is TRBV7-2 and J is TRBJ2-7, with unresolved D. Trimming took off 4 bases at V and 6 bases at J, with 13 bases between the two ends. The CDR3 covers 13 residues. Germline CDR1 SGHTA, CDR2 FQGNSA. The CDR3, as DNA: TGTGCCAGCAGCTATGCGACCCCCTCCGAGCAGTACTTC. As protein: CASSYATPSEQYF.

This chain connects TRBV5-6 to TRBJ2-6; D possibly corresponds to TRBD1 (6 bases). CDR3 length: 16 amino acids. Trimming stripped 4 bases from V and 0 bases from J, with 11 bases between. Germline V gives CDR1 SGHDT, CDR2 YYEEEE. The CDR3 is CASSLDSRSGANVLTF. Written as DNA, the CDR3 is TGTGCCAGCAGCCTGGACAGCCGCTCTGGGGCCAACGTCCTGACTTTC. The full variable domain, with the rest looked up from reference TRBV5-6 and TRBJ2-6, is DAGVTQSPTHLIKTRGQQVTLRCSPKSGHDTVSWYQQALGQGPQFIFQYYEEEERQRGNFPDRFSGHQFPNYSSELNVNALLLGDSALYLCASSLDSRSGANVLTFGAGSRLTVL.

The rearrangement links TRBV7-2 to TRBJ1-1; the match to TRBD1 covers 9 bases. Unmatched junction bases numbered 6, after V lost 7 bases and J lost 3 bases. CDR3 length: 14 amino acids. CDR1 and CDR2 from the germline V gene are SGHTA and FQGNSA. The CDR3 reads CASNAGTGYTEAFF. The DNA for the CDR3 is TGTGCCAGCAACGCCGGGACAGGGTACACTGAAGCTTTCTTT.

J is TRBJ2-1 and V is TRBV10-3; maybe TRBD2 (5 bases). The V end was cut by 4 bases, the J end by 7 bases, with 11 bases between. The CDR3 is made up of 13 amino acids. Germline CDR1 reads ENHRY; CDR2 reads SYGVKD. The CDR3 DNA sequence: TGTGCCATCAGTGGGACTGGCTTAAATGAGCAGTTCTTC. Protein: CAISGTGLNEQFF.

The rearrangement joins TRBV28 to TRBJ2-7; TRBD1 aligns across 9 bases. The CDR3 loop spans 13 amino acids. CDR1 and CDR2 (germline): MDHEN, SYDVKM. V dropped 8 bases and J dropped 6; count of bases not matched to a gene: 8. The CDR3, as DNA: TGTGCCAGCGAGGACAGGGGCCGTGGCGAGCAGTACTTC. It yields the protein CASEDRGRGEQYF.

With regard to this clone: Other DNA sequences within the sample encode an identical CDR3. The chain couples TRBV5-6 to TRBJ1-6; D perhaps matches TRBD1 (6 bases). This CDR3 spans 16 amino acids. Germline loops: CDR1 SGHDT, CDR2 YYEEEE. Trimming removed 0 bases from V and 4 bases from J, with 11 bases in between. DNA of the CDR3: TGTGCCAGCAGCTTGGAAGGCAGGGGATATAATTCACCCCTCCACTTT. This gives the protein CASSLEGRGYNSPLHF.

The V and J genes are TRBV28 and TRBJ2-6; a possible D gene is TRBD1 (5 bases). Germline V lookup: CDR1 MDHEN, CDR2 SYDVKM. V dropped 6 bases and J dropped 4 bases, with 16 bases sitting between them. This CDR3 is built from 16 residues. CDR3 sequence (DNA): TGTGCCAGCAGCCCCCAGGGAACCTGGGGGGCCAACGTCCTGACTTTC. This gives the protein CASSPQGTWGANVLTF.